This TCR beta chain was retrieved from a study of T cell responses to AZD1222 COVID-19 vaccine. The CDR3 has 14 amino acids. Germline V gives CDR1 SEHNR, CDR2 FQNEAQ (reference sequence). V lost 0 bases and J lost 6, with 9 bases in between. About this clone itself: Its cognate antigen is unknown.

Broader study findings: Donors, mostly white British, included more females; clonal diversity was possibly underestimated. No repertoire was sampled before or during the peak T cell response, only after it. Spike was spanned by vaccine-associated CD4 TCRs, which were dominant at 160-218 and 743-854.

Data came from immunoSEQ multiplex PCR; TCRdb stores just in-frame clones and leaves some out. Of approximately 160,000 clones in the sample, 90% are singletons; the top ten hold approximately 1.6%. The clonotype originates from an adult in good health. The chain combines TRBV7-9 with TRBJ1-5; weak D call: TRBD1 (5 bases). The sequences come from peripheral blood, collected on day 0 of AZD1222 vaccination. The CDR3: CASSLAGGSQPQHF. CDR3 bases: TGTGCCAGCAGCTTAGCCGGGGGAAGTCAGCCCCAGCATTTT.